The clone carrying this T cell receptor beta chain occurred many times. Its target is not known. This record belongs to a study of identical twins. Study-level findings and limits: With abundant cord blood beta clonotypes, insertions were fewer; memory repertoires showed no such pattern. Findings depended on cross-sectional statistics rather than tracking the same donors.

This CDR3 has 14 amino acids. V shed 1 base and J shed 1 base, with 8 bases lying between them. CDR1 is ENHRY, CDR2 SYGVKD, per germline. TCRdb processed the 5' RACE reads anew with MiXCR; each CDR3 protein has one entry. This sample has about 720,000 distinct CDR3 sequences; 8.5% to 9.5% occur once, and the top ten carry approximately 0.96%. This sample was also put to use in a study of yellow fever vaccine responses in identical twins. That publication notes: Each twin's T cell response to the vaccine was reported to look partly convergent and partly personalized.

The TCR sequence derives from a woman between 18 and 29 years old in good health. What was sequenced was PBMCs. The chain couples TRBV10-3 to TRBJ2-7; D is perhaps TRBD2 (6 bases). The CDR3 nucleotides are TGTGCCATCAGTGAGTTAGCGGATTCCTACGAGCAGTACTTC. This codes for CAISELADSYEQYF.